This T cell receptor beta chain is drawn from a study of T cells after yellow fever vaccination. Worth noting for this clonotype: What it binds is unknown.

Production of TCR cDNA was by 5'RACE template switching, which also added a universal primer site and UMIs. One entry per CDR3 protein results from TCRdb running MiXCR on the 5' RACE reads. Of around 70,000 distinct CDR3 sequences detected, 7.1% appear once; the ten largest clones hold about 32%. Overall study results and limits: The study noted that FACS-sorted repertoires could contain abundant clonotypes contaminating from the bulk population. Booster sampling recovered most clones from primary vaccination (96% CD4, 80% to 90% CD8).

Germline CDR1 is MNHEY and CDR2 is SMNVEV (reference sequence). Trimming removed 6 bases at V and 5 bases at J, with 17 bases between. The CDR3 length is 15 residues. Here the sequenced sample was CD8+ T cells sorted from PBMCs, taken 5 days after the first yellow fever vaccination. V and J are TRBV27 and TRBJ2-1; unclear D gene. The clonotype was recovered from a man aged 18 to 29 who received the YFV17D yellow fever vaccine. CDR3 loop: CASSPWLRADNEQFF. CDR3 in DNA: TGTGCCAGCAGCCCTTGGCTTAGGGCAGACAATGAGCAGTTCTTC.